This T cell receptor (beta chain) is drawn from a study of radiation and T cells in renal cell carcinoma. Overall study context: Nephrectomy followed 15 Gy stereotactic body radiation by 4 weeks.

As for this clone: What it binds is not known.

Noted time point: baseline pretreatment blood. Specified treatment: 15 Gy SBRT to primary tumor, nephrectomy 4 weeks later. This renal cell carcinoma was of the clear cell type. The study's findings and limits: In blood, top tumor clones expanded by 2 weeks, shrinking by 4.

From germline, CDR1 is SGHVS and CDR2 FNYEAQ. This CDR3 has 14 residues. Trimming pared 0 bases from V and 5 bases from J, leaving 10 bases between. The data were produced by immunoSEQ multiplex PCR, yet TCRdb's version contains in-frame clones alone and is incomplete. The table has roughly 100,000 clones, 70% to 85% seen once. The clonotype was recovered from a man aged 55 to 70 with renal cell carcinoma. The chain links TRBV7-6 to TRBJ2-5, with D hard to call. Here the sequenced sample was blood, taken from a patient whose treatment included radiotherapy and nephrectomy. CDR3 DNA sequence: TGTGCCAGCAGCTTAGCGCTGGTGGGGGAGACCCAGTACTTC. Translating it yields CASSLALVGETQYF.